The 21 T cell receptor beta chains listed next were all sequenced from one sample in a study of response to subunit inactivated influenza vaccine. Using its own MiXCR run on the RT-PCR reads, TCRdb lists one record per CDR3 protein. The data show more than 700,000 distinct CDR3 sequences, approximately 22% seen once. The sequencing here drew on PBMCs from blood, taken around 5 days after vaccination. Every receptor here comes from a man aged 50 or older who received an inactivated influenza vaccine.

CDR3 coding DNA: TGTGCCAGCAGCTTAGTAGGTCTTAGCGGGAGGGCAAATGAGCAGTTCTTC. It yields the protein CASSLVGLSGRANEQFF. The chain recombines TRBV11-2 with TRBJ2-1, with TRBD2 matching over 11 bases. This CDR3 has 17 amino acids. Looked up from germline, CDR1 is SGHAT and CDR2 is FQNNGV. The V gene end was trimmed by 1 base and the J gene end by 7 bases; junction bases not matched to a gene: 9.

This clonotype was observed a handful of times. This chain links TRBV24-1 with TRBJ2-5; no reliable D call. V was pared by 4 bases and J by 0 bases, with 5 bases between. Germline values: CDR1 KGHDR, CDR2 SFDVKD. There are 13 residues in the CDR3. In DNA form, the CDR3 reads TGTGCCACCAGTGAAGGGAACCAAGAGACCCAGTACTTC. Protein product: CATSEGNQETQYF.

This clonotype has ten or more counts. The chain has TRBV20-1 and TRBJ2-3, with D unresolved. CDR3 size: 15 residues. V was pared by 6 bases and J by 4 bases, with 20 bases between. Germline V gene data show CDR1 as DFQATT and CDR2 as SNEGSKA (reference sequence). The CDR3 reads CSAPVLPHRADTQYF. In DNA form, the CDR3 reads TGCAGTGCCCCGGTGCTCCCCCACCGGGCAGATACGCAGTATTTT.

This clonotype was observed a handful of times. V gene TRBV6-2 or TRBV6-3 combines with J gene TRBJ2-3; the match to TRBD2 covers 7 bases. CDR1 and CDR2 (germline): MNHEY, SVGEGT. J gave up 4 bases and V 1 base, and 5 bases lay outside the gene matches. This CDR3 is built from 15 residues. The CDR3: CASSYWAGVADTQYF. Written as DNA, the CDR3 is TGTGCCAGCAGTTACTGGGCGGGAGTTGCAGATACGCAGTATTTT.

This clonotype was detected only once. The chain recombines TRBV5-4 with TRBJ2-7; D may correspond to TRBD1 or TRBD2 (6 bases each). Between the trimmed V and J ends, which lost 4 bases and 4 bases, there was a span of 18 bases. Looked up from germline, CDR1 is SGHNT and CDR2 is YYREEE (reference sequence). The CDR3 loop spans 15 amino acids. The CDR3 spells CASSRGGTSFYEQYF. The CDR3 DNA reads TGTGCCAGCAGCCGGGGCGGGACATCTTTTTACGAGCAGTACTTC.

The genes are TRBV4-3 and TRBJ2-7, with 10 bases that match TRBD2. Per germline, CDR1 LGHNA and CDR2 YSLEER. The trim removed 2 bases at V and 6 bases at J, leaving 13 bases unmatched. The CDR3 runs 17 residues. The DNA for the CDR3 is TGCGCCAGCAGCCAACTGGGAAGCGGGAGGGCCTCGTCCGAGCAGTACTTC. This gives the protein CASSQLGSGRASSEQYF.

The chain combines TRBV6-1 with TRBJ2-2, with D maybe TRBD1 (6 bases). Germline CDR1 is MNHNS and CDR2 is SASEGT. The CDR3 contains 15 residues. The V end lost 6 bases, the J end lost 2 bases, and 13 bases lay between the germline ends. The CDR3 DNA reads as TGTGCCAGCAGGGGGACAAGGCCTAACACCGGGGAGCTGTTTTTT. This translates into CASRGTRPNTGELFF.

CDR3 nucleotide sequence: TGTGCCAGCAGACTAGGGACAGGGGGCGATACGCAGTATTTT. Translation: CASRLGTGGDTQYF. The chain carries TRBV12-3 or TRBV12-4 and TRBJ2-3; 12 nucleotides match TRBD1. The CDR3 length is 14 residues. V was clipped by 6 bases and J by 6 bases; unmatched bases: 4.

This clonotype has at least ten counts. Sequence at one end of the junction differs from germline and may be a read error. The rearrangement joins TRBV20-1 to TRBJ2-1, with TRBD2 matching over 9 bases. CDR1 is DFQATT and CDR2 is SNEGSKA in the germline V gene (reference sequence). There are 12 residues in the CDR3. CDR3 in DNA: TGTAGCGGGGGTGGGTCCTACAATGAGCAGTTCTTC. This codes for CSGGGSYNEQFF.

The CDR3 region is CASSQEPRYRRVFF. The CDR3 region has the DNA TGCGCCAGCAGCCAAGAACCCAGGTACCGGAGGGTGTTTTTT. The chain employs TRBV4-3 and TRBJ1-4, with D hard to call. V lost 0 bases, J lost 15 bases, and 17 bases lay in between. The V gene's germline CDR1 is LGHNA and CDR2 YSLEER. This CDR3 is 14 amino acids long.

This clonotype was seen ten or more times. This chain uses TRBV6-4 with TRBJ2-1, with 8 bases fitting TRBD2. There are 16 residues in the CDR3. The ends lost 3 bases at V and 3 bases at J; junction bases unmatched: 7. CDR1 MRHNA and CDR2 SNTAGT come from the germline V gene. CDR3 in amino acids: CASSESPGTSYNEQFF. The CDR3 DNA sequence: TGTGCCAGCAGTGAAAGTCCCGGGACTAGCTACAATGAGCAGTTCTTC.

This clonotype has only a few counts. The V call is TRBV29-1, the J call TRBJ2-7, with 7 bases identical to TRBD1. This CDR3 has 13 residues. Trimming at V came to 7 bases and at J to 0 bases, leaving 6 bases not matched to a gene. Germline CDR1 and CDR2: SQVTM and ANQGSEA. Here the CDR3 reads CSAEDRSSYEQYF. The CDR3 DNA reads as TGCAGCGCTGAGGACAGGAGCTCCTACGAGCAGTACTTC.

In this sample, this clonotype turned up many times. This chain joins TRBV11-2 and TRBJ2-7; D unresolved. Per the germline V gene, CDR1 is SGHAT and CDR2 is FQNNGV. The CDR3 sequence is 12 residues long. The germline V and J ends were trimmed by 6 bases and 3 bases, with 9 bases remaining between them. The CDR3 DNA sequence: TGTGCCAGCAGGTTCTACGGCTACGAGCAGTACTTC. Translating it yields CASRFYGYEQYF.

The V and J genes are TRBV24-1 and TRBJ2-1; either TRBD1 or TRBD2 may supply D (5 bases each). Germline CDR1 is KGHDR and CDR2 is SFDVKD. Between the trimmed V and J ends, which lost 6 bases and 9 bases, there was a span of 17 bases. CDR3 length equals 14 residues. The CDR3, as DNA: TGTGCCACCAGTCTGGCTGGGGGAAGTGGTGAGCAGTTCTTC. Translation gives CATSLAGGSGEQFF.

This clonotype was recorded at least ten times. The genes are TRBV7-2 and TRBJ2-7; D gene uncertain. This CDR3 has 13 residues. Trimming pared 5 bases from V and 2 bases from J, leaving 10 bases between. The germline gives CDR1 SGHTA, CDR2 FQGNSA. The CDR3 reads CASSIRATYEQYF. The CDR3 region has the DNA TGTGCCAGCAGCATCCGGGCAACCTACGAGCAGTACTTC.

The V call is TRBV20-1, the J call TRBJ2-5; 9 nucleotides match TRBD2. Trimming cost V 8 bases and J 4 bases; bases outside gene matches: 11. Germline V gene data show CDR1 as DFQATT and CDR2 as SNEGSKA (reference sequence). This CDR3 comprises 14 residues. CDR3 in DNA: TGCAGTCTAGACGGGACGCGGGGGGGAGAGACCCAGTACTTC. Translating it yields CSLDGTRGGETQYF.

This clonotype was counted only a few times. The chain carries TRBV7-6 and TRBJ2-2; D not certain. From germline, CDR1 is SGHVS and CDR2 FNYEAQ. The CDR3 contains 16 residues. V was trimmed by 1 base and J by 0 bases, leaving 9 bases between them. The CDR3 DNA follows: TGTGCCAGCAGCTTAGAGGACGGATCGAACACCGGGGAGCTGTTTTTT. It specifies CASSLEDGSNTGELFF.

The chain uses TRBV12-3 or TRBV12-4 and TRBJ2-7; 8 nucleotides line up with TRBD2. The V gene end was trimmed by 6 bases and the J gene end by 6 bases; junction bases not matched to a gene: 10. The CDR3 loop spans 14 amino acids. CDR3 nucleotides: TGTGCCAGCAGCCGAGCAGCGGGAGAAGGCGAGCAGTACTTC. This gives the protein CASSRAAGEGEQYF.

The gene calls are TRBV12-3 or TRBV12-4 and TRBJ2-1; D ambiguous. The CDR3 runs 12 residues. V was pared by 6 bases and J by 4 bases, with 7 bases between. The CDR3 region is CASRYRYNEQFF. The DNA of the CDR3 is TGTGCCAGCAGATACCGTTACAATGAGCAGTTCTTC.

This clonotype was seen a few times. The chain has TRBV28 and TRBJ2-1; D not resolved. Trimming took off 3 bases at V and 7 bases at J, with 7 bases between the two ends. The germline gives CDR1 MDHEN, CDR2 SYDVKM. The CDR3 covers 12 residues. CDR3 bases: TGTGCCAGCAGTTTGCTCCCGAATGAGCAGTTCTTC. Protein product: CASSLLPNEQFF. Full variable domain (remainder filled in from reference TRBV28 and TRBJ2-1): DVKVTQSSRYLVKRTGEKVFLECVQDMDHENMFWYRQDPGLGLRLIYFSYDVKMKEKGDIPEGYSVSREKKERFSLILESASTNQTSMYLCASSLLPNEQFFGPGTRLTVL.

This clonotype was seen more than once but under ten times. The chain combines TRBV11-2 with TRBJ2-7, with D possibly being TRBD1 (5 bases). V gave up 0 bases and J gave up 0 bases, with 9 bases separating them. This CDR3 region has 15 residues. In germline, CDR1 is SGHAT, CDR2 FQNNGV. The CDR3 spells CASSLDRVPSYEQYF. The CDR3 DNA reads TGTGCCAGCAGCTTAGACAGGGTTCCCTCCTACGAGCAGTACTTC.